This entry lists 30 T cell receptor beta chains sequenced from one sample in a study of cytomegalovirus exposure and HLA in healthy donors. This PCR relied on a set of 60 Vbeta primers and 13 Jbeta primers. Sequencing was performed with immunoSEQ multiplex PCR; in TCRdb, only in-frame clones are kept and a portion is missing. The sample includes 100,000 to 150,000 clones, roughly 68% of them seen just once. The specimen was PBMCs. These receptors were taken from a woman between 45 and 65 years old in good health and CMV-seropositive.

The rearrangement links TRBV19 to TRBJ2-2; TRBD1 matches at 7 bases. Germline CDR1 is LNHDA and CDR2 is SQIVND (reference sequence). The ends lost 7 bases at V and 5 bases at J; junction bases unmatched: 7. The CDR3 is made up of 14 amino acids. CDR3 bases: TGTGCCAGTACTCGTAACAGGGGAACCGGGGAGCTGTTTTTT. As protein: CASTRNRGTGELFF.

This clone was seen only once. The V gene is TRBV7-9, the J gene TRBJ2-7; TRBD1 aligns across 8 bases. This CDR3 has 15 amino acids. V shed 5 bases and J 2 bases; nucleotides not matched to a gene: 8. Germline V CDR1 and CDR2: SEHNR, FQNEAQ (reference sequence). The DNA for the CDR3 is TGTGCCAGCAGCGCAACCGGGACAGGAGCCTACGAGCAGTACTTC. Translated: CASSATGTGAYEQYF.

The J gene is TRBJ2-5, the V gene TRBV4-2, with 14 bases lining up with TRBD2. The ends lost 4 bases at V and 4 bases at J; junction bases unmatched: 5. This CDR3 has 16 amino acids. From germline, CDR1 is LGHNA and CDR2 YNFKEQ. CDR3 DNA: TGTGCCAGCAGCCTCGGACTAGCGGGGGGAAGAGAGACCCAGTACTTC. The encoded protein is CASSLGLAGGRETQYF.

The chain employs TRBV19 and TRBJ1-2; D is undetermined. This CDR3 comprises 13 residues. Germline-derived CDR1 and CDR2 are LNHDA and SQIVND (reference sequence). V was shortened by 1 base and J by 4 bases, with 7 bases between the two germline ends. CDR3 DNA: TGTGCCAGTAGTATAGTCGGGATCTATGGCTACACCTTC. It encodes CASSIVGIYGYTF.

The J gene is TRBJ1-1, the V gene TRBV9; 9 bases align to TRBD1. The CDR3 loop spans 15 amino acids. CDR1 SGDLS and CDR2 YYNGEE come from the germline V gene. V shed 0 bases and J 3 bases; nucleotides not matched to a gene: 3. The CDR3 DNA sequence: TGTGCCAGCAGCGTAGATACAGGGGGCTACACTGAAGCTTTCTTT. It specifies CASSVDTGGYTEAFF.

The chain carries TRBV10-2 and TRBJ1-4, with 7 bases lining up with TRBD1. After removal of 7 bases from V and 8 bases from J, the junction contained 7 bases not matched to a gene. CDR1 and CDR2 (germline): WSHSY, SAAADI. The CDR3 totals 13 residues. The CDR3 sequence: CASTPDRLEKLFF. The CDR3, as DNA: TGCGCCAGCACACCGGACAGGCTGGAAAAACTGTTTTTT.

This clone was observed a single time. The chain carries TRBV11-1 and TRBJ1-1; D perhaps matches TRBD1 (6 bases). Germline CDR1 SGHAT, CDR2 FQDESV (reference sequence). Trimming shortened V by 5 bases and J by 0 bases, and 19 bases separated the two germline ends. The CDR3 length is 17 residues. The CDR3 DNA reads as TGTGCCAGCAGCCCTAGGGTCGGCAGGGGAGTGAACACTGAAGCTTTCTTT. It is translated as CASSPRVGRGVNTEAFF.

Written as DNA, the CDR3 is TGTGCCAGCAGCTCGGGCAGGGGGCCTTACAATGAGCAGTTCTTC. This translates into CASSSGRGPYNEQFF. This chain links TRBV11-3 with TRBJ2-1, with 8 bases aligning to TRBD1. V trimming: 4 bases; J trimming: 4 bases; junction bases outside the gene matches: 6. The CDR3 contains 15 residues. The germline gives CDR1 SGHNT, CDR2 YENEEA.

V usage is TRBV7-2 and J usage is TRBJ1-6; D is perhaps TRBD1 (5 bases). The CDR3 covers 16 residues. Germline V lookup: CDR1 SGHTA, CDR2 FQGNSA. V was clipped by 4 bases and J by 8 bases, with 18 bases between them. Here the CDR3 DNA reads TGTGCCAGCAGCTCGGGGAGGAGAGGGACGGATTCACCCCTCCACTTT. Translating it yields CASSSGRRGTDSPLHF.

This clone is a singleton in its sample. This chain links TRBV4-1 with TRBJ2-5, with 11 bases lining up with TRBD2. J gave up 1 base and V 1 base, and 5 bases lay outside the gene matches. Germline CDR1 MGHRA, CDR2 YSYEKL. The CDR3 consists of 17 residues. In DNA, the CDR3 is TGCGCCAGCAGCCAAGGACTAGCGGGGACCTTCCAAGAGACCCAGTACTTC. This translates into CASSQGLAGTFQETQYF.

V gene TRBV15 combines with J gene TRBJ2-5; 8 nucleotides line up with TRBD2. The ends lost 2 bases at V and 4 bases at J; junction bases unmatched: 3. The CDR3 has 14 amino acids. Germline CDR1 reads LNHNV; CDR2 reads YYDKDF (reference sequence). The CDR3 region has the DNA TGTGCCACCAGCAGACCGGGGGGGTTAGAGACCCAGTACTTC. Translating gives CATSRPGGLETQYF.

The CDR3 reads CASRPETPSQGVYEQYF. CDR3 bases: TGTGCCAGCAGGCCCGAAACCCCTTCACAGGGAGTCTACGAGCAGTACTTC. The chain couples TRBV5-5 to TRBJ2-7, with a tentative D call TRBD1 (6 bases). The CDR3 sequence is 17 residues long. Germline V gives CDR1 SGHKS, CDR2 YYEKEE (reference sequence). V shed 5 bases and J shed 3 bases, with 24 bases lying between them.

The chain recombines TRBV10-3 with TRBJ2-5, with TRBD2 matching 12 bases. The CDR3 extends over 16 amino acids. J gave up 5 bases and V 4 bases, and 8 bases lay outside the gene matches. The germline gives CDR1 ENHRY, CDR2 SYGVKD. CDR3 loop: CAISGPLAGGRETQYF. DNA of the CDR3: TGTGCCATCAGTGGGCCCCTAGCGGGGGGGCGCGAGACCCAGTACTTC.

V is TRBV7-6 and J is TRBJ1-6; 8 nucleotides line up with TRBD1. The CDR3 spans 14 residues. V was pared by 1 base and J by 7 bases, with 0 bases of the junction left unmatched. CDR1 SGHVS and CDR2 FNYEAQ come from the germline V gene. Here the CDR3 reads CASSLGTGNSPLHF. In DNA, the CDR3 is TGTGCCAGCAGCTTAGGGACAGGGAATTCACCCCTCCACTTT.

The V call is TRBV19, the J call TRBJ1-2, with TRBD1 as a possible D gene (6 bases). The V end lost 7 bases, the J end lost 8 bases, and 11 bases lay between the germline ends. Germline CDR1 LNHDA, CDR2 SQIVND (reference sequence). CDR3 length equals 11 residues. For the CDR3, the DNA is TGTGCCAGTACGGGGGGGCCAGGCTACACCTTC. Protein product: CASTGGPGYTF.

The CDR3 protein is CASSYFRADSGSPLHF. CDR3 nucleotide sequence: TGTGCCAGCAGTTACTTCCGCGCGGACAGTGGTTCACCCCTCCACTTT. The chain is built from TRBV6-5 and TRBJ1-6, with D maybe TRBD1 (6 bases). Trimming removed 1 base from V and 9 bases from J, with 16 bases in between. CDR1 and CDR2 from the germline V gene are MNHEY and SVGAGI. There are 16 residues in the CDR3.

The chain couples TRBV29-1 to TRBJ2-1; possibly TRBD1 for D (6 bases). Trimming removed 0 bases at V and 7 bases at J, with 16 bases between. Per the germline V gene, CDR1 is SQVTM and CDR2 is ANQGSEA. This CDR3 contains 15 residues. The CDR3 sequence is CSVEDVQGIGNEQFF. As DNA, the CDR3 is TGCAGCGTTGAAGATGTACAGGGTATAGGAAATGAGCAGTTCTTC.

For the CDR3, the DNA is TGTGCCACCAGCAGAAGAGCTAGCGGGGCAGACAATGAGCAGTTCTTC. Protein product: CATSRRASGADNEQFF. The rearrangement joins TRBV15 to TRBJ2-1; TRBD2 matches 9 bases. V was pared by 2 bases and J by 5 bases, with 7 bases of the junction left unmatched. The germline V gene encodes CDR1 LNHNV and CDR2 YYDKDF (reference sequence). The CDR3 covers 16 residues.

CDR3 bases: TGTGCCAGCAGCTTGGCCGTTGGGGGCGGAGAAAAACTGTTTTTT. It yields the protein CASSLAVGGGEKLFF. The chain joins TRBV5-4 to TRBJ1-4; D might be TRBD1 (6 bases). Looked up from germline, CDR1 is SGHNT and CDR2 is YYREEE (reference sequence). CDR3 length: 15 amino acids. Trimming removed 0 bases from V and 8 bases from J, with 14 bases in between.

This clone was observed a single time. This chain uses TRBV30 with TRBJ1-2, with 9 bases that match TRBD1. Trimming removed 5 bases from V and 9 bases from J; junction bases left unmatched: 7. Germline V CDR1 and CDR2: GTSNPN, SVGIG (reference sequence). The CDR3 length is 12 residues. The CDR3 bases are TGTGCCTGGGACCCGGGACAGGGAAGCTACACCTTC. It specifies CAWDPGQGSYTF.

The chain employs TRBV15 and TRBJ2-5; D gene unclear. Germline CDR1 reads LNHNV; CDR2 reads YYDKDF (reference sequence). V shed 2 bases and J shed 3 bases, with 7 bases lying between them. The CDR3 is made up of 13 amino acids. The chain's CDR3 is CATSRNREETQYF. Here the CDR3 DNA reads TGTGCCACCAGCAGAAACAGAGAAGAGACCCAGTACTTC.

This clone turned up a few times. The chain couples TRBV4-2 to TRBJ2-7; 8 nucleotides align to TRBD2. The V gene's germline CDR1 is LGHNA and CDR2 YNFKEQ. Losses at the gene ends were 0 bases for V and 4 bases for J; bases not matched to a gene: 5. The CDR3 contains 15 residues. CDR3 residues: CASSQDPTSEYEQYF. CDR3 in DNA: TGTGCCAGCAGCCAAGATCCGACTAGCGAATACGAGCAGTACTTC.

This clone was seen only a few times. This chain joins TRBV7-2 and TRBJ1-1, with D unclear. CDR1 is SGHTA and CDR2 is FQGNSA in the germline V gene. The CDR3 totals 13 residues. Trimming pared 5 bases from V and 9 bases from J, leaving 16 bases between. The CDR3 is CASSPYASFQAFF. CDR3 bases: TGTGCCAGCAGCCCTTACGCGTCGTTTCAAGCTTTCTTT.

The rearrangement links TRBV5-1 to TRBJ2-5, with 11 bases fitting TRBD1. Unmatched junction bases numbered 9, after V lost 6 bases and J lost 5 bases. Looked up from germline, CDR1 is SGHRS and CDR2 is YFSETQ. The CDR3 sequence is 15 residues long. The CDR3 is CASNPGQGGQETQYF. Here the CDR3 DNA reads TGCGCCAGCAACCCGGGACAGGGGGGGCAGGAGACCCAGTACTTC. The full variable domain, rest sourced from reference TRBV5-1 and TRBJ2-5, is KAGVTQTPRYLIKTRGQQVTLSCSPISGHRSVSWYQQTPGQGLQFLFEYFSETQRNKGNFPGRFSGRQFSNSRSEMNVSTLELGDSALYLCASNPGQGGQETQYFGPGTRLLVL.

The rearrangement joins TRBV19 to TRBJ2-1, with 8 bases identical to TRBD2. Trimming took 4 bases from V and 6 from J; bases not matched to a gene: 5. CDR1 and CDR2 (germline): LNHDA, SQIVND (reference sequence). The CDR3 consists of 14 residues. The CDR3: CASSSLAGPNEQFF. As DNA, the CDR3 is TGTGCCAGTAGTAGTCTAGCGGGCCCCAATGAGCAGTTCTTC.

The V and J genes are TRBV7-2 and TRBJ2-5; TRBD2 is a possible D gene (6 bases). CDR1 and CDR2 from the germline V gene are SGHTA and FQGNSA. V was shortened by 5 bases and J by 4 bases, with 20 bases between the two germline ends. The CDR3 contains 16 residues. CDR3 sequence reads: CASSPSLWGSGETQYF. The DNA for the CDR3 is TGTGCCAGCAGCCCCTCGCTGTGGGGTAGCGGAGAGACCCAGTACTTC.

The chain employs TRBV14 and TRBJ1-3, with D tentatively TRBD1 (6 bases). CDR1 SGHDN and CDR2 FVKESK come from the germline V gene. The CDR3 length is 15 residues. V lost 1 base to trimming and J lost 4 bases, with 11 bases between them. The CDR3 nucleotides are TGTGCCAGCAGCCAAGTGGACAGCCTGGGAAACACCATATATTTT. Protein product: CASSQVDSLGNTIYF.

This clone was seen a single time. The V call is TRBV25-1, the J call TRBJ2-7, with D tentatively TRBD1 (5 bases). The CDR3 is 14 amino acids. V lost 7 bases and J 3 bases, leaving 16 bases between the germline ends. Germline assignment: CDR1 MGHDK and CDR2 SYGVNS. CDR3 residues: CASKGDSKHYEQYF. CDR3 bases: TGTGCCAGCAAAGGGGATTCTAAACACTACGAGCAGTACTTC.

This chain joins TRBV9 and TRBJ2-3; 7 nucleotides agree with TRBD1. This CDR3 region has 12 residues. V shed 3 bases, J shed 5 bases, and the junction held 0 bases outside the gene matches. Germline values: CDR1 SGDLS, CDR2 YYNGEE. The CDR3 spells CASSDRGDTQYF. In DNA, the CDR3 is TGTGCCAGCAGCGACAGGGGAGATACGCAGTATTTT.

This rearrangement joins TRBV9 to TRBJ2-7, with a possible D match to TRBD1 (5 bases). The germline CDR1 and CDR2 sequences are SGDLS and YYNGEE. The length of the CDR3 is 12 residues. Trimming shortened V by 5 bases and J by 5 bases, and 11 bases separated the two germline ends. CDR3 DNA: TGTGCCAGCAGTTCAACAGGTGACGAGCAGTACTTC. Translated, it gives CASSSTGDEQYF.